This T cell receptor beta chain is drawn from a study of monozygotic twins with cystic fibrosis. Study at large: Library input was approximately 2.7 micrograms of fragmented DNA, with approximately 16 PCR cycles. General study findings and limits: J usage was most co-twin-similar in 8 of 16 pairs, V in 13.

As regards this clone: Its specificity is not known.

The method was immunoSEQ multiplex PCR; TCRdb's version includes in-frame clones alone and lacks a portion of them. Of some 33,000 clones listed, 90% to 95% are singletons. V was clipped by 5 bases and J by 2 bases, with 12 bases between them. Germline CDR1 is SNHLY and CDR2 is FYNNEI. The CDR3 loop spans 14 amino acids. The source material was blood. This clonotype originated in a boy between 2 and 10 years old with cystic fibrosis. The J gene is TRBJ2-5, the V gene TRBV2; D remains unclear. DNA for the CDR3: TGTGCCAGCAGTTGGAGCTTGGTGCAAGAGACCCAGTACTTC. Translated, it gives CASSWSLVQETQYF.